This TCR beta chain is from a study of T cell repertoires in cytomegalovirus infection (dated by TCRdb to the late 2010s). Turning to the overall study: Alongside well-studied HLA-B-restricted epitopes, the peptide stimulations were aimed at recently identified HLA-C-restricted CMV epitopes, whose presentation resists viral immunomodulation. Donor HLA type was relevant to the analysis, because carriage of CMV infection together with the matching HLA type was indicated by public TCR beta signatures.

In the paper's terms, the treatment or condition label means: in vitro stimulation with specific CMV peptide epitopes to enrich CMV-specific T cells. Study-level results and caveats: The ex vivo response was dominated by HLA-C-restricted CMV-specific TCR beta clonotypes, which also provided the single most frequent clonotype in two of eight donors. In both this cohort and an independent cohort of a few hundred donors, the cumulative frequency of public TCR beta family members distinguished carriers of CMV infection plus the relevant HLA type.

Instrument used: Illumina HiSeq 1500. Through fastp at Q25 and MiXCR, TCRdb rebuilt clones from the public reads, retaining in-frame beta chains. Here each entry gathers all rows of one CDR3 protein and keeps the most common genes and DNA. The sample contains about 770,000 distinct CDR3 sequences, 25% to 35% of them found a single time. The top ten hold less than 15% of the sample. This clonotype was seen more than once but under ten times. Its target antigen remains unknown. Qualities for individual bases were not recorded, and no much larger clone is one base off. Sequences LNHDA (CDR1) and SQIVND (CDR2) are obtained from the germline V gene (reference sequence). V sheds 6 bases and J sheds 5 bases, leaving 11 bases between their ends. The CDR3 numbers 12 residues from cysteine through phenylalanine. CDR3 DNA only is kept here, 36 bases in frame from base 1.

Sequencing was performed on cultured CD8+ T cells from PBMCs, taken from culture after CMV antigen stimulation. This TCR was recovered from a human donor in good health (CMV status not recorded). Some clones in this sample may be carry-over from other donors' samples. This chain joins TRBV19 to TRBJ2-7, with the D gene uncertain. In nucleotide form, the sequence is TGTGCCAGTAGATCCCGCAACGACGAGCAGTACTTC. Translated, it reads CASRSRNDEQYF.